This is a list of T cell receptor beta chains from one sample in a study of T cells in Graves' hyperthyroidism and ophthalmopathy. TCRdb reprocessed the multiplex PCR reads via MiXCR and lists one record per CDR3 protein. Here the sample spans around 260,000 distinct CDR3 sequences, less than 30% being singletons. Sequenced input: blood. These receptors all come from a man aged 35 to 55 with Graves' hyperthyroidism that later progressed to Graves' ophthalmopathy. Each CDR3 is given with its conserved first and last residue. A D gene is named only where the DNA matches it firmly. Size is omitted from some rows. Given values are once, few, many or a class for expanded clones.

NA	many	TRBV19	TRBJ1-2	CASSIVRTEYGYTF	TGTGCCAGTAGTATAGTCCGGACAGAGTATGGCTACACCTTC
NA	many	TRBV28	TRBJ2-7	CASSLYAGGTGDEQYF	TGTGCCAGCAGTTTATACGCGGGGGGGACAGGGGACGAGCAGTACTTC
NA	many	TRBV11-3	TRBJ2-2	CASSTTRNTGELFF	TGTGCCAGCAGTACGACTAGGAACACCGGGGAGCTGTTTTTT
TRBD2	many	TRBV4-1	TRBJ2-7	CASRSSGGNYEQYF	TGCGCCAGCAGGAGCAGCGGGGGGAACTACGAGCAGTACTTC
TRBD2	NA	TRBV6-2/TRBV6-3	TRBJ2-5	CARARTSTDQETQYF	TGTGCCAGAGCTCGGACTAGCACGGACCAAGAGACCCAGTACTTC
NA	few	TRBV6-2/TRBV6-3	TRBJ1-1	CASSYENTEAFF	TGTGCCAGCAGTTACGAGAACACTGAAGCTTTCTTT
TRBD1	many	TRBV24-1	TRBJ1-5	CATSEAGTGGSQPQHF	TGTGCCACCAGTGAGGCCGGGACAGGGGGTAGTCAGCCCCAGCATTTT
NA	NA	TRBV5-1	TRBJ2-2	CASSRSTSPTGELFF	TGCGCCAGCAGCCGGTCGACTAGTCCCACCGGGGAGCTGTTTTTT
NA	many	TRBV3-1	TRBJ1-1	CASSQLSGTEAFF	TGTGCCAGCAGCCAATTATCGGGGACTGAAGCTTTCTTT
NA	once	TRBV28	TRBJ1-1	CASSGGWNTEAFF	TGTGCCAGCTCCGGGGGATGGAACACTGAAGCTTTCTTT
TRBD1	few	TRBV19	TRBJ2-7	CASSSGGQGSGEQYF	TGTGCCAGTAGCTCGGGAGGACAGGGGTCTGGCGAGCAGTACTTC
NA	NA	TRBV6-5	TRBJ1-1	CASSYNRVRNTEAFF	TGTGCCAGCAGTTATAACAGGGTACGGAACACTGAAGCTTTCTTT
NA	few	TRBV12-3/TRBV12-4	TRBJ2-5	CASSFFERGETQYF	TGTGCCAGCAGTTTCTTCGAAAGAGGGGAGACCCAGTACTTC
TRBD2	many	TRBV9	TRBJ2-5	CASSAGTSGGLETQYF	TGTGCCAGCAGCGCCGGGACTAGCGGGGGTCTGGAGACCCAGTACTTC
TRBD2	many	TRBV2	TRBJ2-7	CASAKAGDEQYF	TGTGCCAGCGCAAAAGCGGGGGACGAGCAGTACTTC
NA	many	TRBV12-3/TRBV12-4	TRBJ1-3	CASSSTGQGNTIYF	TGTGCCAGCAGTTCCACAGGGCAGGGAAACACCATATATTTT
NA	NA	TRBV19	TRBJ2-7	CASTPSGRADEQYF	TGTGCCAGTACTCCATCTGGGCGGGCCGACGAGCAGTACTTC
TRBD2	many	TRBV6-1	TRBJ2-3	CASRREGADTQYF	TGTGCCAGTCGGCGGGAGGGGGCAGATACGCAGTATTTT
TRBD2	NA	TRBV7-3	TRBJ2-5	CASSQLAGETQYF	TGTGCCAGCAGCCAACTAGCGGGAGAGACCCAGTACTTC
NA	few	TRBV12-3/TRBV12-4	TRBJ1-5	CASSPTGYQPQHF	TGTGCCAGCAGTCCGACAGGATATCAGCCCCAGCATTTT
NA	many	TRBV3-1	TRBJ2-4	CASSDSANIQYF	TGTGCCAGCAGCGATAGCGCAAACATTCAGTACTTC
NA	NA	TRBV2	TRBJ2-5	CASSPRPSWTQYF	TGTGCCAGCAGCCCCCGTCCCTCCTGGACCCAGTACTTC
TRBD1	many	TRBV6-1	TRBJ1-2	CASSKPTGALWGYTF	TGTGCCAGCAGTAAACCAACAGGGGCCCTCTGGGGCTACACCTTC
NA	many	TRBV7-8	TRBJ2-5	CASSRGTAQETQYF	TGTGCCAGCAGCCGCGGGACAGCGCAAGAGACCCAGTACTTC
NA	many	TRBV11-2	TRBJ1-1	CASSPRQSWPGDTEAFF	TGTGCCAGCAGCCCCCGCCAGTCGTGGCCAGGGGACACTGAAGCTTTCTTT
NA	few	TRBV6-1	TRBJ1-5	CASRQGLSNQPQHF	TGTGCCAGCAGGCAGGGGTTAAGCAATCAGCCCCAGCATTTT
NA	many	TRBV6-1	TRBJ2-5	CASSVRVYQETQYF	TGTGCCAGCAGTGTACGGGTTTACCAAGAGACCCAGTACTTC
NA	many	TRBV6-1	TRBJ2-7	CASIVSYEQYF	TGTGCCAGTATAGTTTCCTACGAGCAGTACTTC
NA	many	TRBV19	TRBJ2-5	CASADRTGQETQYF	TGTGCCAGTGCGGACCGAACGGGTCAAGAGACCCAGTACTTC